Below are 4 T cell receptor beta chains sequenced from a single sample in a study of blood T cell repertoires in COVID-19. Using immunoSEQ multiplex PCR, the repertoire was profiled, and TCRdb retains in-frame clones only, with some absent. Of around 250,000 clones listed, more than 80% were seen once; the top ten hold around 0.8%. The sequencing input was PBMCs or T cells enriched from blood (not recorded which). These receptors came from a man over 45 who had been exposed to COVID-19.

The chain joins TRBV2 to TRBJ1-2; D may be TRBD1 (6 bases). Germline V gene data show CDR1 as SNHLY and CDR2 as FYNNEI. This CDR3 region has 14 residues. The V end was cut by 6 bases, the J end by 0 bases, with 11 bases between. CDR3 protein: CASRQGFPNYGYTF. The DNA of the CDR3 is TGTGCCAGCAGGCAGGGGTTCCCTAACTATGGCTACACCTTC.

The CDR3 loop reads CASSLYRSHQPQHF. CDR3 coding DNA: TGTGCCAGCAGCTTATACAGGTCACATCAGCCCCAGCATTTT. The chain carries TRBV5-8 and TRBJ1-5; the D gene is possibly TRBD1 (5 bases). Germline-derived CDR1 and CDR2 are SGHTS and YDEGEE. The CDR3 consists of 14 residues. V lost 2 bases to trimming and J lost 5 bases, with 11 bases between them.

The genes are TRBV7-6 and TRBJ1-2; the D is unclear. V shed 1 base and J shed 7 bases, with 7 bases lying between them. The CDR3 is made up of 12 amino acids. Germline-derived CDR1 and CDR2 are SGHVS and FNYEAQ. CDR3 protein: CASSLDRLGYTF. CDR3 DNA: TGTGCCAGCAGCTTAGATCGTCTTGGCTACACCTTC.

The V and J genes are TRBV27 and TRBJ1-2; D ambiguous. In germline, CDR1 is MNHEY, CDR2 SMNVEV (reference sequence). The CDR3 length is 13 residues. V lost 5 bases and J lost 5, with 12 bases in between. The CDR3 DNA reads TGTGCCAGCAGTCTGGGGAGTAAATATGGCTACACCTTC. Its protein is CASSLGSKYGYTF.